The next 2 T cell receptor beta chains were all read from a single sample in a study of neurological immune-mediated disorders. Via MiXCR, TCRdb re-called the 5' RACE reads, giving one row per CDR3 protein. The table records 50,000 to 60,000 distinct CDR3 sequences, over 3.5% of them present only once. The specimen was CD4+ T cells from blood. Source of these receptors: a middle-aged woman with multiple sclerosis.

This clonotype was counted ten times or more. The chain employs TRBV4-1 and TRBJ1-5, with 7 nucleotides matching TRBD1. Germline lookup yields CDR1 MGHRA and CDR2 YSYEKL. The CDR3 has 15 residues. V lost 1 base and J lost 4; bases outside the gene matches: 4. DNA for the CDR3: TGCGCCAGCAGCCAAGGACAGGGATGGAATCAGCCCCAGCATTTT. It codes for CASSQGQGWNQPQHF.

This clonotype was observed many times. The V call is TRBV20-1, the J call TRBJ2-5, with 9 bases aligning to TRBD2. Per the germline V gene, CDR1 is DFQATT and CDR2 is SNEGSKA (reference sequence). The CDR3 spans 14 residues. With 3 bases clipped from V and 2 bases from J, the junction kept 4 bases outside the gene matches. Here the CDR3 reads CSASRRGGQETQYF. The DNA of the CDR3 is TGCAGTGCTAGTCGGCGGGGGGGACAAGAGACCCAGTACTTC.